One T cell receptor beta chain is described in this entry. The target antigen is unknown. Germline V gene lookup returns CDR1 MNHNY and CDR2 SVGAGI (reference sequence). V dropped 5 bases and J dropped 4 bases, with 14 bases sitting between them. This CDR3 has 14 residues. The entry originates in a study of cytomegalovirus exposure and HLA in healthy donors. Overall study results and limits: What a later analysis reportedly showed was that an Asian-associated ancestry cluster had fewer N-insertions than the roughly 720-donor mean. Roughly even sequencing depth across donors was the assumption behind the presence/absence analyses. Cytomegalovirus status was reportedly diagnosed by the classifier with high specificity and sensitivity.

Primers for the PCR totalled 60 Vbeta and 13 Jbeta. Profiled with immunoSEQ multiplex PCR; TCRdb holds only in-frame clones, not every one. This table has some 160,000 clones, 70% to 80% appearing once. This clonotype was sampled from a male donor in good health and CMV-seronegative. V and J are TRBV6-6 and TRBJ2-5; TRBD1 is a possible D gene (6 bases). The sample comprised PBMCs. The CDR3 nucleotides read TGTGCCAGCAGTGCCTCCGTAGGGGGAGAGACCCAGTACTTC. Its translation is CASSASVGGETQYF.